The 12 T cell receptor beta chains below come from one sample, sequenced in a study of T cells in Graves' hyperthyroidism and ophthalmopathy (dated by TCRdb to the late 2010s). Library preparation used multiplex PCR. Reads for this sample came from an Illumina HiSeq 2000. The TCR beta CDR3 regions were amplified from RNA transcripts. For the first round of RT-PCR on the TCR CDR3, the HTBI primer set was used together with the Qiagen OneStep RT-PCR kit. TCRdb reworked the public reads: Q25 trimming with fastp, MiXCR clone assembly, productive beta chains retained. Every entry covers one CDR3 protein and lists the most common genes and DNA from its rows. Counted in this sample were a few hundred thousand distinct CDR3 sequences; roughly 13% of them appeared once. 5% to 6% of the sample rests with the top ten. The material sequenced was blood. These receptors were collected from a woman aged 18-29 years with Graves' hyperthyroidism.

The table lists this clonotype with a few counts. The chain employs TRBV15 and TRBJ1-4; the D is unclear. V was cut by 3 bases and J by 3 bases, with 11 bases left in between. Germline V gene lookup returns CDR1 LNHNV and CDR2 YYDKDF (reference sequence). The length of the CDR3 is 15 residues. The CDR3 region is CATSSSPRANEKLFF. The CDR3 coding sequence is TGTGCCACCAGCAGCAGCCCCCGGGCTAATGAAAAACTGTTTTTT.

This clonotype turned up a few times. The rearrangement joins TRBV9 to TRBJ2-1; maybe TRBD2 (6 bases). The CDR3 runs 17 residues. Germline V gene data show CDR1 as SGDLS and CDR2 as YYNGEE. The ends were cut back, 2 bases at V and 8 bases at J, with 23 bases in the middle. The CDR3 sequence is CASSVGRERPGRDEQFF. The CDR3 nucleotides are TGTGCCAGCAGCGTCGGGCGGGAAAGACCCGGGCGGGATGAGCAGTTCTTC. The variable domain in full, completed from reference TRBV9 and TRBJ2-1, reads DSGVTQTPKHLITATGQRVTLRCSPRSGDLSVYWYQQSLDQGLQFLIQYYNGEERAKGNILERFSAQQFPDLHSELNLSSLELGDSALYFCASSVGRERPGRDEQFFGPGTRLTVL.

This clonotype was seen many times. The chain joins TRBV20-1 to TRBJ2-7; D tentatively reads TRBD1 or TRBD2 (5 bases each). Germline V gives CDR1 DFQATT, CDR2 SNEGSKA (reference sequence). V dropped 5 bases and J dropped 3 bases, with 17 bases sitting between them. The CDR3 runs 14 residues. CDR3 residues: CSAWEAGTVYEQYF. Written as DNA, the CDR3 is TGCAGTGCTTGGGAAGCCGGGACGGTCTACGAGCAGTACTTC.

Many counts were recorded for this clonotype. V usage is TRBV9 and J usage is TRBJ2-1; 8 bases are a match to TRBD2. Unmatched junction bases numbered 8, after V lost 4 bases and J lost 5 bases. The CDR3 totals 15 residues. CDR1 SGDLS and CDR2 YYNGEE come from the germline V gene. The CDR3 here is CASSLTSGADNEQFF. The CDR3 DNA follows: TGTGCCAGCAGCCTTACTAGCGGAGCGGACAATGAGCAGTTCTTC.

In this sample, this clonotype turned up a few times. V is TRBV3-1 and J is TRBJ1-2; tentative D call: TRBD1 (5 bases). The V end was cut by 4 bases, the J end by 4 bases, with 16 bases between. The CDR3 extends over 15 amino acids. CDR1 LGHDT and CDR2 YNNKEL come from the germline V gene (reference sequence). The CDR3, as DNA: TGTGCCAGCAGCCTCTGGACGGGGGGGAGCTATGGCTACACCTTC. This translates into CASSLWTGGSYGYTF.

The chain joins TRBV28 to TRBJ1-4; D gene ambiguous. The CDR3 has 14 residues. V was pared by 5 bases and J by 8 bases, with 15 bases between. Germline V gene data show CDR1 as MDHEN and CDR2 as SYDVKM. This CDR3 reads CASSRRELGEKLFF. CDR3 nucleotides: TGTGCCAGCAGTCGCCGGGAGCTAGGGGAAAAACTGTTTTTT.

Of note for this clonotype: An end of the junction differs from the germline gene, which may be a read error. The genes are TRBV14 and TRBJ1-1, with D perhaps TRBD1 (6 bases). Per germline, CDR1 SGHDN and CDR2 FVKESK. The CDR3 is 12 amino acids. The CDR3: CASSHGDTEASF. CDR3 sequence (DNA): TGTGCCAGCAGCCACGGGGACACTGAAGCTTCCTTT. Full variable domain (rest looked up from reference TRBV14 and TRBJ1-1): EAGVTQFPSHSVIEKGQTVTLRCDPISGHDNLYWYRRVMGKEIKFLLHFVKESKQDESGMPNNRFLAERTGGTYSTLKVQPAELEDSGVYFCASSHGDTEASFGQGTRLTVV.

This clonotype was seen ten or more times. The gene calls are TRBV4-1 and TRBJ1-5; 11 nucleotides agree with TRBD1. Germline assignment: CDR1 MGHRA and CDR2 YSYEKL. V trimming: 0 bases; J trimming: 6 bases; junction bases outside the gene matches: 4. This CDR3 comprises 16 residues. The CDR3 loop reads CASSQEDRGLGQPQHF. DNA of the CDR3: TGCGCCAGCAGCCAAGAGGACAGGGGGCTGGGTCAGCCCCAGCATTTT.

The chain recombines TRBV29-1 with TRBJ1-1; D remains unclear. The CDR3 runs 13 residues. Looked up from germline, CDR1 is SQVTM and CDR2 is ANQGSEA. The CDR3 region is CSINLGLFTEAFF. Written as DNA, the CDR3 is TGCAGTATAAACCTTGGGCTTTTCACTGAAGCTTTCTTT.

This clonotype has at least ten counts. The chain is built from TRBV13 and TRBJ2-7, with TRBD1 identical over 10 bases. CDR1 PRHDT and CDR2 FYEKMQ come from the germline V gene (reference sequence). The junction had 14 bases not matched to a gene; V was cut back by 9 bases and J by 3 bases. This CDR3 region has 16 residues. DNA of the CDR3: TGTGCCAGTACCCAGGAGAGGGACAGGGGCAACTACGAGCAGTACTTC. Its translation is CASTQERDRGNYEQYF.

Comment on this clonotype: A much more abundant neighbour one base away suggests this may be a read error. The rearrangement joins TRBV30 to TRBJ1-1; D is possibly TRBD1 (6 bases). This CDR3 is 13 amino acids long. V dropped 5 bases and J dropped 1 base, with 11 bases sitting between them. Germline V lookup: CDR1 GTSNPN, CDR2 SVGIG (reference sequence). The CDR3 sequence is CAWRKGGNTEAFF. The DNA of the CDR3 is TGTGCCTGGCGTAAAGGGGGGAACACTGAAGCTTTCTTT.

Many counts were recorded for this clonotype. This chain joins TRBV12-3 or TRBV12-4 and TRBJ1-1; unclear D gene. The V gene lost 7 bases and the J gene lost 5 bases, with 8 bases spanning the gap. The CDR3 loop spans 11 amino acids. This chain's CDR3 is CASTRATEAFF. CDR3 coding DNA: TGTGCCAGCACAAGAGCAACTGAAGCTTTCTTT.